Detailed here is one TCR beta chain. Random hexamers served to reverse transcribe roughly 0.45 to 1 ug RNA. TCRdb reanalysed the immunoSEQ multiplex PCR reads using MiXCR and keeps one entry per CDR3 protein. The sample includes fewer than 100,000 distinct CDR3 sequences, roughly 90% of them seen just once. This sample was included in a study of CD8 T cells in Susac syndrome. The CDR3 covers 13 residues. The V and J ends lost 1 base and 3 bases respectively, with 7 bases between them. CDR1 is SGHAT and CDR2 is FQNNGV in the germline V gene. This sequence joins TRBV11-2 and TRBJ2-7; D unresolved. The clonotype originates from a human donor with multiple sclerosis. Specimen: CD8+ T cells from PBMCs. The CDR3: CASSLGSHYEQYF. The CDR3 nucleotides read TGTGCCAGCAGCTTAGGGTCCCACTACGAGCAGTACTTC.